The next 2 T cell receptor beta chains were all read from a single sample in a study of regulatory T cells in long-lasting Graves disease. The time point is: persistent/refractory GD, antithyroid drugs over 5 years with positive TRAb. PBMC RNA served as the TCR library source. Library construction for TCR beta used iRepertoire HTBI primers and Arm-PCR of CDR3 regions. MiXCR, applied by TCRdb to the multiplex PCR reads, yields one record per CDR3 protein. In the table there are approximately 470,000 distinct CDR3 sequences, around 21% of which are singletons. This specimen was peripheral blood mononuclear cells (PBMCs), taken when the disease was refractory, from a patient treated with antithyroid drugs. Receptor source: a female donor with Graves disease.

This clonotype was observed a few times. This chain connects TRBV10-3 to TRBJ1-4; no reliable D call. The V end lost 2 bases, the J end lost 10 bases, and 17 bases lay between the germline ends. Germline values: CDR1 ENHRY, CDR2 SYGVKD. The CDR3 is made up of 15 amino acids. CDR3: CAISETGGSGGKLFF. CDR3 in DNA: TGTGCCATCAGTGAGACTGGAGGGAGTGGAGGAAAACTGTTTTTT.

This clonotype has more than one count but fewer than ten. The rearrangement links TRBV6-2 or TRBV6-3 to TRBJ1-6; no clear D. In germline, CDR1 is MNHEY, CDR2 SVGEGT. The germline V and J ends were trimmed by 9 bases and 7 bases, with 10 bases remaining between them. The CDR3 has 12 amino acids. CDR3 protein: CASGMLNSPLHF. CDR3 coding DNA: TGTGCCAGTGGAATGTTGAATTCACCCCTCCACTTT.